These 32 T cell receptor beta chains originate from one sample sequenced in a study of beta chain features in type 1 diabetes. Investigators reverse transcribed all isolated RNA, so they sequenced expressed TCRB transcripts. Sequencing used immunoSEQ multiplex PCR; TCRdb keeps in-frame clones, though not all of them. The sample lists about 360,000 clones; roughly an eighth were seen once. The sequenced material came from naive CD4+ T cells from blood. The receptors shown here come from a man aged 18 to 29 in good health.

The rearrangement joins TRBV5-1 to TRBJ2-1; maybe TRBD1 (5 bases). Germline V CDR1 and CDR2: SGHRS, YFSETQ. Trimming shortened V by 0 bases and J by 4 bases, and 8 bases separated the two germline ends. The CDR3 runs 14 residues. CDR3 in amino acids: CASSLGTIYNEQFF. DNA for the CDR3: TGCGCCAGCAGCTTGGGGACAATTTACAATGAGCAGTTCTTC.

This chain connects TRBV2 to TRBJ2-7; a weak D match, TRBD1 (8 bases). This CDR3 is built from 14 residues. V lost 6 bases, J lost 2 bases, and 14 bases lay in between. Germline CDR1 SNHLY, CDR2 FYNNEI. The CDR3 region is CASRAGQDTYEQYF. The CDR3 bases are TGTGCCAGCAGAGCGGGACAGGACACCTACGAGCAGTACTTC.

V usage is TRBV5-1 and J usage is TRBJ2-5; D not resolved. The CDR3 totals 11 residues. Germline V gene lookup returns CDR1 SGHRS and CDR2 YFSETQ. The ends were cut back, 6 bases at V and 2 bases at J, with 5 bases in the middle. The CDR3 DNA reads as TGCGCCAGCACCCTACAAGAGACCCAGTACTTC. Protein: CASTLQETQYF.

The chain is built from TRBV5-1 and TRBJ2-7; D possibly corresponds to TRBD2 (5 bases). The CDR3 length is 15 residues. V was trimmed by 4 bases and J by 6 bases, leaving 20 bases between them. The germline gives CDR1 SGHRS, CDR2 YFSETQ. The CDR3 coding sequence is TGCGCCAGCAGCGTTGACGGCACCCCTCGGGGCGAGCAGTACTTC. As protein: CASSVDGTPRGEQYF.

The chain's CDR3 is CASSARQLIAEAFF. The CDR3 DNA reads TGTGCCAGCAGCGCTAGACAGCTCATCGCTGAAGCTTTCTTT. The V and J genes are TRBV7-9 and TRBJ1-1; D perhaps matches TRBD1 (5 bases). V lost 5 bases and J lost 6, with 16 bases in between. The CDR3 consists of 14 residues. CDR1 and CDR2 (germline): SEHNR, FQNEAQ (reference sequence).

This chain uses TRBV7-2 with TRBJ2-7, with a weak D call TRBD2 (7 bases). Germline V gene sequence: CDR1 SGHTA, CDR2 FQGNSA. Trimming left V 1 base short and J 6 bases short, with 16 bases between. The CDR3 is 15 amino acids. This CDR3 reads CASSLVGGQGVEQYF. CDR3 DNA: TGTGCCAGCAGCTTAGTCGGGGGGCAAGGGGTCGAGCAGTACTTC.

This rearrangement joins TRBV28 to TRBJ1-5; 9 bases agree with TRBD1. V trimming: 4 bases; J trimming: 6 bases; junction bases outside the gene matches: 7. The CDR3 has 15 residues. Germline loops: CDR1 MDHEN, CDR2 SYDVKM. Written as DNA, the CDR3 is TGTGCCAGCAGTTCGCCCGGACAGGGGACTCAGCCCCAGCATTTT. Translation gives CASSSPGQGTQPQHF.

In this sample, this clone turned up a few times. The rearrangement joins TRBV7-8 to TRBJ1-5, with D perhaps TRBD1 (5 bases). The V gene lost 1 base and the J gene lost 0 bases, with 10 bases spanning the gap. CDR1 is SGHVS, CDR2 FQNEAQ, per germline. The CDR3 loop spans 16 amino acids. The CDR3 reads CASSLVWGLSNQPQHF. The CDR3 DNA is TGTGCCAGCAGCTTAGTATGGGGACTTAGCAATCAGCCCCAGCATTTT. Together with reference TRBV7-8 and TRBJ1-5, the CDR3 gives the full variable domain: GAGVSQSPRYKVAKRGQDVALRCDPISGHVSLFWYQQALGQGPEFLTYFQNEAQLDKSGLPSDRFFAERPEGSVSTLKIQRTQQEDSAVYLCASSLVWGLSNQPQHFGDGTRLSIL.

J is TRBJ2-7 and V is TRBV6-6; D is unresolved. Germline CDR1 reads MNHNY; CDR2 reads SVGAGI (reference sequence). V lost 0 bases, J lost 3 bases, and 9 bases lay in between. The CDR3 is made up of 14 amino acids. DNA of the CDR3: TGTGCCAGCAGTTACTCCCCAGATGGCTACGAGCAGTACTTC. This codes for CASSYSPDGYEQYF.

This clone was seen a few times. V gene TRBV18 combines with J gene TRBJ2-5, with a possible D match to TRBD2 (6 bases). This CDR3 comprises 16 residues. The germline CDR1 and CDR2 sequences are KGHSH and LQKENI. V shed 4 bases and J shed 5 bases, with 20 bases lying between them. CDR3 sequence (DNA): TGTGCCAGCTCACGCCTGGGGACTTCACCGGGGGAGACCCAGTACTTC. It encodes CASSRLGTSPGETQYF.

This clone was counted only a few times. V gene TRBV30 combines with J gene TRBJ1-4, with D uncertain. CDR1 GTSNPN and CDR2 SVGIG come from the germline V gene (reference sequence). Trimming took 0 bases from V and 4 from J, leaving 9 bases between them. The CDR3 totals 14 residues. DNA of the CDR3: TGTGCCTGGAGTGTAAATCCGGGTAATGAAAAACTGTTTTTT. This encodes CAWSVNPGNEKLFF.

The CDR3 reads CASSFGTGRRNQPQHF. In DNA, the CDR3 is TGTGCCAGCAGCTTCGGGACAGGGAGACGCAATCAGCCCCAGCATTTT. The rearrangement links TRBV5-6 to TRBJ1-5, with 9 bases fitting TRBD1. V was clipped by 2 bases and J by 2 bases; unmatched bases: 5. Germline-derived CDR1 and CDR2 are SGHDT and YYEEEE. CDR3 length: 16 residues.

The sample holds a few counts of this clone. This sequence joins TRBV10-3 and TRBJ1-3, with 7 bases that match TRBD1. There are 16 residues in the CDR3. Unmatched junction bases numbered 7, after V lost 4 bases and J lost 1 base. Germline V gene sequence: CDR1 ENHRY, CDR2 SYGVKD. The CDR3 DNA is TGTGCCATCAGTGCAGGACAGGATAGGTCTGGAAACACCATATATTTT. Its protein is CAISAGQDRSGNTIYF.

This chain joins TRBV7-2 and TRBJ1-6, with 7 nucleotides matching TRBD1. CDR1 is SGHTA and CDR2 is FQGNSA in the germline V gene. Trimming removed 0 bases from V and 9 bases from J; junction bases left unmatched: 5. This CDR3 comprises 15 residues. In nucleotides, the CDR3 is TGTGCCAGCAGCTTAGCAGGGGGCGCGGGTTCACCCCTCCACTTT. It encodes CASSLAGGAGSPLHF.

This clone was detected only a few times. The rearrangement joins TRBV4-2 to TRBJ2-3, with a tentative D call TRBD2 (7 bases). The CDR3 sequence is 19 residues long. The ends were cut back, 2 bases at V and 2 bases at J, with 23 bases in the middle. From germline, CDR1 is LGHNA and CDR2 YNFKEQ. CDR3 sequence reads: CASSQKRGSGALSTDTQYF. The CDR3 DNA reads TGTGCCAGCAGCCAAAAAAGGGGGAGCGGGGCTTTGTCCACAGATACGCAGTATTTT.

The chain couples TRBV9 to TRBJ2-5; no reliable D call. V shed 3 bases and J shed 7 bases, with 13 bases lying between them. The V gene's germline CDR1 is SGDLS and CDR2 YYNGEE. The CDR3 contains 13 residues. CDR3 protein: CASSATDTGTQYF. Written as DNA, the CDR3 is TGTGCCAGCAGCGCTACTGATACTGGGACCCAGTACTTC. Looking up the rest from reference TRBV9 and TRBJ2-5 gives the full variable domain: DSGVTQTPKHLITATGQRVTLRCSPRSGDLSVYWYQQSLDQGLQFLIQYYNGEERAKGNILERFSAQQFPDLHSELNLSSLELGDSALYFCASSATDTGTQYFGPGTRLLVL.

The chain recombines TRBV5-1 with TRBJ2-5; D is possibly TRBD1 (6 bases). Gene TRBJ2-7 matches the end of the DNA better, so the J call may be wrong. CDR3 size: 13 residues. CDR1 and CDR2 from the germline V gene are SGHRS and YFSETQ. The CDR3 coding sequence is TGCGCCAGCAGATCAACAGGGTCCTACGAGCAGTACTTC. This encodes CASRSTGSYEQYF.

The chain employs TRBV30 and TRBJ1-1; 7 nucleotides align to TRBD1. The CDR3 consists of 14 residues. J was trimmed by 4 bases and V by 3 bases; bases with no gene match: 8. The V gene's germline CDR1 is GTSNPN and CDR2 SVGIG (reference sequence). The CDR3 loop reads CAWSLDRVSTEAFF. The CDR3 region has the DNA TGTGCCTGGAGCCTCGACAGGGTGAGCACTGAAGCTTTCTTT.

This clone turned up a few times. The chain recombines TRBV18 with TRBJ2-1; no reliable D call. The germline gives CDR1 KGHSH, CDR2 LQKENI. With 2 bases removed from V and 10 bases from J, the gap between germline ends came to 6 bases. The CDR3 is 11 amino acids. The chain's CDR3 is CASSPLSEQFF. CDR3 DNA: TGTGCCAGCTCACCATTATCGGAGCAGTTCTTC.

The CDR3 DNA is TGTGCCAGCAGCCGCACCGAATTCTACCCAGATACGCAGTATTTT. Its protein is CASSRTEFYPDTQYF. J is TRBJ2-3 and V is TRBV7-8; D call uncertain. Germline CDR1 reads SGHVS; CDR2 reads FQNEAQ. There are 15 residues in the CDR3. Between the trimmed V and J ends, which lost 5 bases and 4 bases, there was a span of 16 bases.

The chain links TRBV20-1 to TRBJ2-4; D gene ambiguous. The CDR3 has 11 amino acids. CDR1 and CDR2 (germline): DFQATT, SNEGSKA (reference sequence). V dropped 4 bases and J dropped 7 bases, with 8 bases sitting between them. CDR3 residues: CSATRLNIQYF. The DNA of the CDR3 is TGCAGTGCTACCAGACTCAACATTCAGTACTTC.

The chain carries TRBV9 and TRBJ2-7; TRBD2 agrees at 9 bases. The CDR3 consists of 15 residues. The V and J ends lost 4 bases and 4 bases, in that order; junction bases with no gene match: 9. Germline CDR1 SGDLS, CDR2 YYNGEE. Here the CDR3 reads CASSPRLAELYEQYF. The DNA of the CDR3 is TGTGCCAGCAGCCCCAGACTAGCGGAGTTATACGAGCAGTACTTC.

The chain has TRBV29-1 and TRBJ1-5, with 12 bases that match TRBD1. With 6 bases clipped from V and 4 bases from J, the junction kept 7 bases outside the gene matches. Germline V lookup: CDR1 SQVTM, CDR2 ANQGSEA. The CDR3 totals 15 residues. CDR3 coding DNA: TGCAGCGTAACCCGGGACAGGGGGCGGAATCAGCCCCAGCATTTT. Translating it yields CSVTRDRGRNQPQHF. Supplemented by reference TRBV29-1 and TRBJ1-5, the full variable domain reads SAVISQKPSRDICQRGTSLTIQCQVDSQVTMMFWYRQQPGQSLTLIATANQGSEATYESGFVIDKFPISRPNLTFSTLTVSNMSPEDSSIYLCSVTRDRGRNQPQHFGDGTRLSIL.

The chain is built from TRBV14 and TRBJ2-7, with a possible D match to TRBD1 (6 bases). The germline CDR1 and CDR2 sequences are SGHDN and FVKESK. CDR3 length: 12 residues. Trimming left V 2 bases short and J 7 bases short, with 9 bases between. The CDR3 DNA reads as TGTGCCAGCAGCCAATTCACAGGGGAGCAGTACTTC. Translated, it gives CASSQFTGEQYF. The complete variable domain, with remaining parts taken from reference TRBV14 and TRBJ2-7, reads EAGVTQFPSHSVIEKGQTVTLRCDPISGHDNLYWYRRVMGKEIKFLLHFVKESKQDESGMPNNRFLAERTGGTYSTLKVQPAELEDSGVYFCASSQFTGEQYFGPGTRLTVT.

This clone appeared a few times. The rearrangement uses TRBV27 and TRBJ2-1, with 7 bases fitting TRBD1. This CDR3 has 14 residues. The germline gives CDR1 MNHEY, CDR2 SMNVEV (reference sequence). J was trimmed by 1 base and V by 3 bases; bases with no gene match: 0. CDR3 in amino acids: CASSLTGSYNEQFF. The CDR3 region has the DNA TGTGCCAGCAGTTTGACAGGGTCCTACAATGAGCAGTTCTTC.

The J gene is TRBJ1-5, the V gene TRBV30, with a weak D call TRBD1 (5 bases). Germline-derived CDR1 and CDR2 are GTSNPN and SVGIG (reference sequence). The CDR3 spans 13 residues. V shed 5 bases and J shed 5 bases, with 13 bases lying between them. The CDR3 region is CAWDRGKDQPQHF. CDR3 sequence (DNA): TGTGCCTGGGACCGGGGGAAGGATCAGCCCCAGCATTTT.

The chain has TRBV7-3 and TRBJ2-1, with 8 bases aligning to TRBD2. The CDR3 totals 16 residues. Germline loops: CDR1 SGHTA, CDR2 FQGTGA. J gave up 3 bases and V 6 bases, and 10 bases lay outside the gene matches. CDR3 sequence reads: CASSPSTSAGYNEQFF. The CDR3 DNA sequence: TGTGCCAGCAGTCCATCGACTAGCGCGGGCTACAATGAGCAGTTCTTC.

The V and J genes are TRBV7-3 and TRBJ2-2; D is possibly TRBD2 (6 bases). This CDR3 contains 15 residues. Trimming removed 4 bases from V and 7 bases from J, with 16 bases in between. From germline, CDR1 is SGHTA and CDR2 FQGTGA. CDR3 bases: TGTGCCAGCAGCTCCCAGACTAGTTTCTACGGGGAGCTGTTTTTT. Its protein product is CASSSQTSFYGELFF.

The sample holds a few counts of this clone. This chain uses TRBV4-2 with TRBJ2-5, with 7 bases aligning to TRBD2. Germline assignment: CDR1 LGHNA and CDR2 YNFKEQ. This CDR3 has 15 amino acids. V was clipped by 4 bases and J by 4 bases; unmatched bases: 9. CDR3 nucleotide sequence: TGTGCCAGCAGCCGAACTAGCGAGGGGCGAGAGACCCAGTACTTC. It translates to CASSRTSEGRETQYF.

This chain joins TRBV13 and TRBJ1-6, with D maybe TRBD1 (5 bases). CDR1 and CDR2 (germline): PRHDT, FYEKMQ (reference sequence). Trimming cost V 4 bases and J 10 bases, with 17 bases left between them. The CDR3 consists of 15 residues. The DNA for the CDR3 is TGTGCCAGCAGCTACGGTCGGGGGATTGGATCACCCCTCCACTTT. It specifies CASSYGRGIGSPLHF.

J is TRBJ1-4 and V is TRBV30, with TRBD1 identical over 8 bases. The CDR3 is 15 amino acids. CDR1 and CDR2 from the germline V gene are GTSNPN and SVGIG (reference sequence). V shed 3 bases, J shed 0 bases, and the junction held 3 bases outside the gene matches. CDR3 sequence: CAWRLTGATNEKLFF. The CDR3 nucleotides read TGTGCCTGGAGGCTGACAGGGGCAACTAATGAAAAACTGTTTTTT.

The chain joins TRBV7-3 to TRBJ2-4; the match to TRBD2 covers 7 bases. Germline-derived CDR1 and CDR2 are SGHTA and FQGTGA. The CDR3 loop spans 16 amino acids. V shed 4 bases and J 1 base; nucleotides not matched to a gene: 7. DNA for the CDR3: TGTGCCAGCAGCTCAAAAGGGAGGGAGGCCAAAAACATTCAGTACTTC. Translated: CASSSKGREAKNIQYF.